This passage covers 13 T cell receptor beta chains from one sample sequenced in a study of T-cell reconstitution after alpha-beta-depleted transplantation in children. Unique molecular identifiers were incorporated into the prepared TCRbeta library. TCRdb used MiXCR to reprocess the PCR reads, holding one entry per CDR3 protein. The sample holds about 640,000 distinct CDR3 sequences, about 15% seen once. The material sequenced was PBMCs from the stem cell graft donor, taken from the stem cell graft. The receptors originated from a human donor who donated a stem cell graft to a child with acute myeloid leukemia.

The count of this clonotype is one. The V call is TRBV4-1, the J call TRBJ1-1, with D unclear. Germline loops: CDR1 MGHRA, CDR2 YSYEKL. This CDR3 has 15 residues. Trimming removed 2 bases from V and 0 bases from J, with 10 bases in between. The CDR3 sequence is CASSQPWALNTEAFF. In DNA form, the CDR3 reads TGCGCCAGCAGCCAACCCTGGGCACTGAACACTGAAGCTTTCTTT.

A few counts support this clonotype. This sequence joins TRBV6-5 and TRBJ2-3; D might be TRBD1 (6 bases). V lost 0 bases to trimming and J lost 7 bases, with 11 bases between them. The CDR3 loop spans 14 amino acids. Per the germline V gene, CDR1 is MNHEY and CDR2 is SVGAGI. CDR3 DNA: TGTGCCAGCAGTTACTCAAACAGGGAAAATACGCAGTATTTT. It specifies CASSYSNRENTQYF.

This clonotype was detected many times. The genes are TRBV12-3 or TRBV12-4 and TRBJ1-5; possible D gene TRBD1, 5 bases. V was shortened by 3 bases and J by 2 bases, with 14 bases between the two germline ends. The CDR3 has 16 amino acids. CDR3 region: CASSFIEQGGNQPQHF. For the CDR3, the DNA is TGTGCCAGCAGTTTCATCGAGCAGGGAGGCAATCAGCCCCAGCATTTT.

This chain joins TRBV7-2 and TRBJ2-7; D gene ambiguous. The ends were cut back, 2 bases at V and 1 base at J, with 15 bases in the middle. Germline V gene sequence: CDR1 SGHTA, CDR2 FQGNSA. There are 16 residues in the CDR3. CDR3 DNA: TGTGCCAGCAGCTTATCCCAGATTAAGTCGTCCTACGAGCAGTACTTC. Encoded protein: CASSLSQIKSSYEQYF. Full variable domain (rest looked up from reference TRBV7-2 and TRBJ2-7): GAGVSQSPSNKVTEKGKDVELRCDPISGHTALYWYRQSLGQGLEFLIYFQGNSAPDKSGLPSDRFSAERTGGSVSTLTIQRTQQEDSAVYLCASSLSQIKSSYEQYFGPGTRLTVT.

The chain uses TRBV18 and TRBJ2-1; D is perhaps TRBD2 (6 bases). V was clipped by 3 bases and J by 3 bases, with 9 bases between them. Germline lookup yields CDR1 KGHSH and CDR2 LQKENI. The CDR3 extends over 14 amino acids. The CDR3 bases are TGTGCCAGCTCACCGGGACTCCTCTACAATGAGCAGTTCTTC. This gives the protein CASSPGLLYNEQFF. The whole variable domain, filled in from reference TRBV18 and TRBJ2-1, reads NAGVMQNPRHLVRRRGQEARLRCSPMKGHSHVYWYRQLPEEGLKFMVYLQKENIIDESGMPKERFSAEFPKEGPSILRIQQVVRGDSAAYFCASSPGLLYNEQFFGPGTRLTVL.

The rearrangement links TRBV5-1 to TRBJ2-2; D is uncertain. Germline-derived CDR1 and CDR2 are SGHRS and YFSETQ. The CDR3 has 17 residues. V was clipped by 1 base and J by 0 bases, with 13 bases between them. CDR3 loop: CASSLLGPTTNTGELFF. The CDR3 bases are TGCGCCAGCAGCTTGCTGGGCCCAACTACGAACACCGGGGAGCTGTTTTTT. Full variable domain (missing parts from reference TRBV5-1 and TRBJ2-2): KAGVTQTPRYLIKTRGQQVTLSCSPISGHRSVSWYQQTPGQGLQFLFEYFSETQRNKGNFPGRFSGRQFSNSRSEMNVSTLELGDSALYLCASSLLGPTTNTGELFFGEGSRLTVL.

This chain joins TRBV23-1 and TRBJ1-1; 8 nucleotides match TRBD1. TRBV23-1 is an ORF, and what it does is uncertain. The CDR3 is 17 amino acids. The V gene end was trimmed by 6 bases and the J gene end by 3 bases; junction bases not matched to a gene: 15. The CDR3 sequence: CASSQGAAGSPYTEAFF. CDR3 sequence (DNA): TGCGCCAGCAGCCAGGGGGCCGCAGGGTCCCCATACACTGAAGCTTTCTTT.

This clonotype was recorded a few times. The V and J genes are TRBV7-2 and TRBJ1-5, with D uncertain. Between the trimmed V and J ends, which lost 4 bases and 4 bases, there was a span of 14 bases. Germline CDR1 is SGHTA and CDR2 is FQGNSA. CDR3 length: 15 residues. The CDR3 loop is CASSSYVGENQPQHF. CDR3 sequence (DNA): TGTGCCAGCAGCTCTTACGTCGGGGAAAATCAGCCCCAGCATTTT.

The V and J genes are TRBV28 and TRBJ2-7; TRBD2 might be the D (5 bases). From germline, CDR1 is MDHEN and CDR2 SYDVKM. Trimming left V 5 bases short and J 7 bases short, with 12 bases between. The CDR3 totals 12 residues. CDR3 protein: CASSRPPGEQYV. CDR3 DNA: TGTGCCAGCAGTAGACCCCCGGGGGAGCAGTACGTC.

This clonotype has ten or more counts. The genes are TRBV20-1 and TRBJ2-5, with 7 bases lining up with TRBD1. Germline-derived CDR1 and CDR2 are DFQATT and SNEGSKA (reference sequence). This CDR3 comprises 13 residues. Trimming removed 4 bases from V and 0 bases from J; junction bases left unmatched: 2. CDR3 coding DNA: TGCAGTGCTACCGGGACAGACCAAGAGACCCAGTACTTC. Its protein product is CSATGTDQETQYF.

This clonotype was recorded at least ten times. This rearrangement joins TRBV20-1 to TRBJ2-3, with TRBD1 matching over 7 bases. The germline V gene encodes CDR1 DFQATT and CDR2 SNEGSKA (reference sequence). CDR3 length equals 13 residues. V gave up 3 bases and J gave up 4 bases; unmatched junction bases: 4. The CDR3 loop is CSARVGGADTQYF. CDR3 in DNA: TGCAGTGCTAGGGTAGGGGGCGCAGATACGCAGTATTTT.

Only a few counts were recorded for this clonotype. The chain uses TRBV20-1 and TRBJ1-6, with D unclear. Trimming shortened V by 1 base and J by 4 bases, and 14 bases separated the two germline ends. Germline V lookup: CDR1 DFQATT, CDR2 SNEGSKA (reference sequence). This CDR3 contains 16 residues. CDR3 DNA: TGCAGTGCTAGAGCCACAGTAAACCTTTATAATTCACCCCTCCACTTT. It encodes CSARATVNLYNSPLHF.

The CDR3, as DNA: TGCGCCAGCAGCTTGGGACAGGGTATGATTGGGAATGAGCAGTTCTTC. Amino acid sequence: CASSLGQGMIGNEQFF. The chain joins TRBV5-1 to TRBJ2-1; 7 positions agree with TRBD1. Germline loops: CDR1 SGHRS, CDR2 YFSETQ. The CDR3 length is 16 residues. The V gene end was trimmed by 0 bases and the J gene end by 7 bases; junction bases not matched to a gene: 10.